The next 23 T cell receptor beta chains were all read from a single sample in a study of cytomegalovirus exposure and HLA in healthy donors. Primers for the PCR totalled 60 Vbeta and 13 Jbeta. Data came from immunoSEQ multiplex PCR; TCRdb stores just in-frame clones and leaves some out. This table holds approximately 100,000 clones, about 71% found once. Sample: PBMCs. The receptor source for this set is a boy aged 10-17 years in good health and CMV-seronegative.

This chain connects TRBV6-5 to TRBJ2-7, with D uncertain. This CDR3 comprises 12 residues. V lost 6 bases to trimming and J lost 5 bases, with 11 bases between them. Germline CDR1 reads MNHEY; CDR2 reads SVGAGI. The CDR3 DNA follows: TGTGCCAGCAGCCGAGGTTACGACGAGCAGTACTTC. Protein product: CASSRGYDEQYF.

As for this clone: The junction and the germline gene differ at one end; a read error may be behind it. CDR3 nucleotides: TGTGCCACCAGTACCGGGGGGTACGAGCAGTACTTC. The encoded protein is CATSTGGYEQYF. The rearrangement links TRBV25-1 to TRBJ2-7; TRBD2 matches 7 bases. This CDR3 has 12 amino acids. Looked up from germline, CDR1 is MGHDK and CDR2 is SYGVNS.

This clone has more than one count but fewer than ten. The CDR3 region has the DNA TGTGCCACGACAGGGGAATACAATGAGCAGTTCTTC. The encoded protein is CATTGEYNEQFF. V usage is TRBV27 and J usage is TRBJ2-1, with TRBD1 identical over 8 bases. Per germline, CDR1 MNHEY and CDR2 SMNVEV (reference sequence). CDR3 length equals 12 residues. V was clipped by 10 bases and J by 4 bases; unmatched bases: 3.

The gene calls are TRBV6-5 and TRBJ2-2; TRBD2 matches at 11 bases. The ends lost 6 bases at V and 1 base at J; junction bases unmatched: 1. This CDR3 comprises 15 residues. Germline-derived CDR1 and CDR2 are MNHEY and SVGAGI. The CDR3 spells CASRGLAENTGELFF. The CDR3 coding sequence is TGTGCCAGCAGGGGACTAGCGGAGAACACCGGGGAGCTGTTTTTT.

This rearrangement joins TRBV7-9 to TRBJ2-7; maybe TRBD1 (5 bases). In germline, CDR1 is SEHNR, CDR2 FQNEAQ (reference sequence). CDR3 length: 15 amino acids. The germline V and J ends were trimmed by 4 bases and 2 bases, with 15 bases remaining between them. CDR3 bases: TGTGCCAGCAGCTCCTGGGGCAGTCCCACCTACGAGCAGTACTTC. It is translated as CASSSWGSPTYEQYF.

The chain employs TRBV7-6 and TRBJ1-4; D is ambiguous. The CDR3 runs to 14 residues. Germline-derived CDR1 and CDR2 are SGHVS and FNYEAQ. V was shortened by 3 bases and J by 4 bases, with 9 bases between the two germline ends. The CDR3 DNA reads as TGTGCCAGCAGCTTTTTCGAGGGTAATGAAAAACTGTTTTTT. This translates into CASSFFEGNEKLFF.

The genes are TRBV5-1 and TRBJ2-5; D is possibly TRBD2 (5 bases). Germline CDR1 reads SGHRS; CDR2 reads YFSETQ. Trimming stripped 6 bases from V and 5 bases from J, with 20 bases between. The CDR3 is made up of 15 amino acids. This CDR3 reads CASKAEGSRIETQYF. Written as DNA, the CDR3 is TGCGCCAGCAAAGCGGAAGGCAGTCGTATTGAGACCCAGTACTTC.

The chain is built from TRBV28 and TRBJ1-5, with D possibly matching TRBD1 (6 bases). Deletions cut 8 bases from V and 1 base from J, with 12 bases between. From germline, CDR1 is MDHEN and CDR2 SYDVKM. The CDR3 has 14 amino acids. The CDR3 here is CASLGAGSNQPQHF. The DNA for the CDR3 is TGTGCCAGCCTGGGGGCAGGGAGCAATCAGCCCCAGCATTTT.

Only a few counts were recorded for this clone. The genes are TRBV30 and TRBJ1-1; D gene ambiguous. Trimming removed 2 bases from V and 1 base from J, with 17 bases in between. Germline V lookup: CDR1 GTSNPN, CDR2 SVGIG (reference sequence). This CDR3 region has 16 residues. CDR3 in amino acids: CAWSSFRPGTNTEAFF. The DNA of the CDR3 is TGTGCCTGGAGTTCGTTTCGTCCGGGAACGAACACTGAAGCTTTCTTT. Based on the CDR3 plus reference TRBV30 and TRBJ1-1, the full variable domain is SQTIHQWPATLVQPVGSPLSLECTVEGTSNPNLYWYRQAAGRGLQLLFYSVGIGQISSEVPQNLSASRPQDRQFILSSKKLLLSDSGFYLCAWSSFRPGTNTEAFFGQGTRLTVV.

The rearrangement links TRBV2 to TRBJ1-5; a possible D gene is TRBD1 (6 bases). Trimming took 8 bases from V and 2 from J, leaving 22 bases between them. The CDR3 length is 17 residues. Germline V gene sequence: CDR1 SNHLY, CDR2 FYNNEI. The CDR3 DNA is TGTGCCAGCCAAAGACAGGCCACGGGCTTTGGCAATCAGCCCCAGCATTTT. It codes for CASQRQATGFGNQPQHF. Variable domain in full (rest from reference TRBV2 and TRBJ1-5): EPEVTQTPSHQVTQMGQEVILRCVPISNHLYFYWYRQILGQKVEFLVSFYNNEISEKSEIFDDQFSVERPDGSNFTLKIRSTKLEDSAMYFCASQRQATGFGNQPQHFGDGTRLSIL.

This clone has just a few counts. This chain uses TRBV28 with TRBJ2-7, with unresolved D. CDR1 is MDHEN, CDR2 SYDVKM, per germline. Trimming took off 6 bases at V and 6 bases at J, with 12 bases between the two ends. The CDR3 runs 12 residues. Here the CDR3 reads CASRRLPSEQYF. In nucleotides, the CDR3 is TGTGCCAGCAGAAGGCTACCTAGCGAGCAGTACTTC.

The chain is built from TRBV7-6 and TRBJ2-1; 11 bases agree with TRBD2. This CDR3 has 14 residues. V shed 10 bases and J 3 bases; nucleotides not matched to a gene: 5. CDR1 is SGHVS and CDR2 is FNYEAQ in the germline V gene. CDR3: CATGLAGFYNEQFF. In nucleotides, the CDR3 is TGTGCCACCGGACTAGCGGGTTTCTACAATGAGCAGTTCTTC.

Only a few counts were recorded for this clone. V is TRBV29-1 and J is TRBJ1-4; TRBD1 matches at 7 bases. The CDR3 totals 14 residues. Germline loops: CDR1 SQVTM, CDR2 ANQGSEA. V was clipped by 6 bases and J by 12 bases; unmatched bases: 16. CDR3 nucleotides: TGCAGCGTGAGAGACAGGGCGGCGTTGGAAGAACTGTTTTTT. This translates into CSVRDRAALEELFF. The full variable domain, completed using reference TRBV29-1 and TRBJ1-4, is SAVISQKPSRDICQRGTSLTIQCQVDSQVTMMFWYRQQPGQSLTLIATANQGSEATYESGFVIDKFPISRPNLTFSTLTVSNMSPEDSSIYLCSVRDRAALEELFFGSGTQLSVL.

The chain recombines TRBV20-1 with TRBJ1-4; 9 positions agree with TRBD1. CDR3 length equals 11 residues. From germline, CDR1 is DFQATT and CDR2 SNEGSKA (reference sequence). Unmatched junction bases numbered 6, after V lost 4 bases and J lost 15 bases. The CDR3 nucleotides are TGCAGTGCTACGCTCCGGGACAGGGTGTTTTTT. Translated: CSATLRDRVFF.

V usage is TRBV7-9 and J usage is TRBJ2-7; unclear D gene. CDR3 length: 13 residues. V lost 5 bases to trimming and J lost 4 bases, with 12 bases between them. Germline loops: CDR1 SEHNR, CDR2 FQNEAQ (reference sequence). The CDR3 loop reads CASSPSANYEQYF. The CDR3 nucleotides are TGTGCCAGCAGCCCTAGTGCTAATTACGAGCAGTACTTC.

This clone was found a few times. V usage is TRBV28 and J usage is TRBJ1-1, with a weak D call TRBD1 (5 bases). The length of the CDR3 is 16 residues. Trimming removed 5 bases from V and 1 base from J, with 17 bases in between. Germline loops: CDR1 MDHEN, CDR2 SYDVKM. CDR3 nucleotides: TGTGCCAGCAGTCAGACAGAACCCAAAGGGAACACTGAAGCTTTCTTT. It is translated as CASSQTEPKGNTEAFF.

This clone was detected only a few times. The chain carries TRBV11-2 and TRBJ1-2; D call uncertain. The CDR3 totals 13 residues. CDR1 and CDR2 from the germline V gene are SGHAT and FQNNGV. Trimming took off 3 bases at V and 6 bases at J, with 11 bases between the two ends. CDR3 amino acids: CASSFGLSNGYTF. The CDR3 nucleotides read TGTGCCAGCAGCTTTGGGCTCTCCAATGGCTACACCTTC.

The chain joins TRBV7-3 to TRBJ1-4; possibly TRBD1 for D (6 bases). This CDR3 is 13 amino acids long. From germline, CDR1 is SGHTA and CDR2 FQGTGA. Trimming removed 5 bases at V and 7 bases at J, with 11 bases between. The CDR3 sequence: CASSQGYGEKLFF. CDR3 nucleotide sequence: TGTGCCAGCAGCCAGGGGTATGGTGAAAAACTGTTTTTT.

The CDR3 DNA is TGTGCCAGCAGTTCCCTAGCGGGGCCCACAGATACGCAGTATTTT. The encoded protein is CASSSLAGPTDTQYF. The V gene is TRBV5-4, the J gene TRBJ2-3; 9 positions match TRBD2. Germline CDR1 and CDR2: SGHNT and YYREEE (reference sequence). This CDR3 is 15 amino acids long. The V segment lost 5 bases and the J segment 2 bases; nucleotides outside the gene matches: 6. Together with reference TRBV5-4 and TRBJ2-3, the CDR3 gives the full variable domain: ETGVTQSPTHLIKTRGQQVTLRCSSQSGHNTVSWYQQALGQGPQFIFQYYREEENGRGNFPPRFSGLQFPNYSSELNVNALELDDSALYLCASSSLAGPTDTQYFGPGTRLTVL.

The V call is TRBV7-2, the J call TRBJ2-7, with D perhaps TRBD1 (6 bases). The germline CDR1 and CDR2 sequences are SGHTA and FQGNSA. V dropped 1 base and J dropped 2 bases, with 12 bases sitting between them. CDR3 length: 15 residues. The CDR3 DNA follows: TGTGCCAGCAGCTTAGATCGGGACACCGCCTACGAGCAGTACTTC. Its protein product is CASSLDRDTAYEQYF.

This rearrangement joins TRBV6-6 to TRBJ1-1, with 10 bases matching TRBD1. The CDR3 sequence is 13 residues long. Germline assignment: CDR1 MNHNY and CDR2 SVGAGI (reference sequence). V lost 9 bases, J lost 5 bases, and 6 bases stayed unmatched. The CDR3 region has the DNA TGTGCCAGAAACCGGGACAGGGGTACTGAAGCTTTCTTT. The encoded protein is CARNRDRGTEAFF.

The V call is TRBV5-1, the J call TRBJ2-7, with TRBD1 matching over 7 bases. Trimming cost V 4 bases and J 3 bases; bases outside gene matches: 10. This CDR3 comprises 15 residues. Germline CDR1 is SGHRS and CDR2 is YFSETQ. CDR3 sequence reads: CASSHHTGTDYEQYF. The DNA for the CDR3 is TGCGCCAGCAGCCACCATACCGGGACAGACTACGAGCAGTACTTC.

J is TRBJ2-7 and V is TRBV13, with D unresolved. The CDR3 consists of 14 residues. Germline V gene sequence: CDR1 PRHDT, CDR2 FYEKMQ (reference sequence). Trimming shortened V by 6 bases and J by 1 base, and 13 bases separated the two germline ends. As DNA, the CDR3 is TGTGCCAGCAGGGTGCTGAAGAGTTCCTACGAGCAGTACTTC. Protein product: CASRVLKSSYEQYF.